These 22 T cell receptor beta chains originate from one sample sequenced in a study of T cells after yellow fever vaccination. Via MiXCR, TCRdb re-called the 5' RACE reads, giving one row per CDR3 protein. The sample records under 500,000 distinct CDR3 sequences, roughly a sixth being singletons. The sequences come from PBMCs, collected before the yellow fever booster vaccination. Source of these receptors: a man between 18 and 35 years old who received the YFV17D yellow fever vaccine.

The sample holds a few counts of this clonotype. The J gene is TRBJ2-7, the V gene TRBV6-6; a weak D match, TRBD2 (5 bases). Trimming took off 11 bases at V and 0 bases at J, with 14 bases between the two ends. In germline, CDR1 is MNHNY, CDR2 SVGAGI (reference sequence). This CDR3 spans 13 amino acids. CDR3 sequence reads: CAATTRSSYEQYF. DNA for the CDR3: TGTGCCGCGACTACCCGGAGCTCCTACGAGCAGTACTTC.

The CDR3 DNA sequence: TGTGCCAGTAGTTCCACGACTAGCGATACGCAGTATTTT. Translation: CASSSTTSDTQYF. The rearrangement joins TRBV19 to TRBJ2-3; 7 nucleotides align to TRBD2. Trimming removed 5 bases from V and 6 bases from J; junction bases left unmatched: 5. The germline V gene encodes CDR1 LNHDA and CDR2 SQIVND (reference sequence). The CDR3 spans 13 residues.

This clonotype showed up just a few times. This chain joins TRBV29-1 and TRBJ2-1, with 12 bases identical to TRBD2. The CDR3 is made up of 18 amino acids. With V trimmed by 7 bases and J by 1 base, 14 bases remained unmatched. CDR1 is SQVTM and CDR2 is ANQGSEA in the germline V gene. As DNA, the CDR3 is TGCAGCGCCAAACTAGCGGGGGGCCTCAAGGCATCCTACAATGAGCAGTTCTTC. This sequence encodes CSAKLAGGLKASYNEQFF.

This clonotype was seen a handful of times. The chain links TRBV12-3 or TRBV12-4 to TRBJ1-2; 12 nucleotides match TRBD1. The CDR3 has 17 amino acids. Germline trimming cut 2 bases from V and 1 base from J; bases unmatched to any gene: 5. CDR3 protein: CASSLIGTGGGNYGYTF. DNA of the CDR3: TGTGCCAGCAGTTTAATTGGGACAGGGGGCGGTAACTATGGCTACACCTTC.

This chain connects TRBV4-3 to TRBJ2-1; TRBD2 matches 13 bases. The length of the CDR3 is 14 residues. Germline lookup yields CDR1 LGHNA and CDR2 YSLEER. J was trimmed by 6 bases and V by 4 bases; bases with no gene match: 0. The CDR3 DNA is TGCGCCAGCAGCCGACTAGCGGGGGGCAATGAGCAGTTCTTC. Translating it yields CASSRLAGGNEQFF.

The rearrangement uses TRBV5-1 and TRBJ1-1; D is unclear. Trimming shortened V by 2 bases and J by 1 base, and 6 bases separated the two germline ends. This CDR3 is 13 amino acids long. CDR1 SGHRS and CDR2 YFSETQ come from the germline V gene. The CDR3 reads CASSFKKNTEAFF. CDR3 DNA sequence: TGCGCCAGCAGCTTTAAGAAGAACACTGAAGCTTTCTTT.

The V gene is TRBV9, the J gene TRBJ1-2; a weak D match, TRBD1 (6 bases). Trimming stripped 2 bases from V and 5 bases from J, with 10 bases between. The CDR3 covers 13 residues. Germline CDR1 is SGDLS and CDR2 is YYNGEE. The CDR3 sequence: CASSVTGFYGYTF. In DNA, the CDR3 is TGTGCCAGCAGCGTCACAGGGTTTTATGGCTACACCTTC.

The chain has TRBV7-2 and TRBJ1-1; TRBD1 matches 8 bases. J was trimmed by 3 bases and V by 6 bases; bases with no gene match: 9. Per germline, CDR1 SGHTA and CDR2 FQGNSA. This CDR3 spans 15 amino acids. DNA of the CDR3: TGTGCCAGCAGGCCTTCAGGGGGCAGGTACACTGAAGCTTTCTTT. Translated, it gives CASRPSGGRYTEAFF.

The V call is TRBV6-5, the J call TRBJ1-2; TRBD1 might be the D (5 bases). Trimming took off 5 bases at V and 2 bases at J, with 12 bases between the two ends. CDR1 MNHEY and CDR2 SVGAGI come from the germline V gene. This CDR3 has 14 residues. The CDR3 loop is CASSRSTANYGYTF. For the CDR3, the DNA is TGTGCCAGCAGTCGTTCGACAGCCAACTATGGCTACACCTTC.

V usage is TRBV29-1 and J usage is TRBJ1-1, with D possibly TRBD1 on 5 matching bases. This CDR3 has 15 amino acids. V lost 5 bases, J lost 0 bases, and 16 bases lay in between. The germline gives CDR1 SQVTM, CDR2 ANQGSEA. The DNA for the CDR3 is TGCAGCGTTTTCCGGGACGGTAGCCTGAACACTGAAGCTTTCTTT. This encodes CSVFRDGSLNTEAFF.

The CDR3: CASSEFKGSGNTIYF. The CDR3, as DNA: TGTGCCAGCAGTGAATTTAAGGGATCTGGAAACACCATATATTTT. V usage is TRBV2 and J usage is TRBJ1-3; D is undetermined. Per the germline V gene, CDR1 is SNHLY and CDR2 is FYNNEI. This CDR3 is 15 amino acids long. V dropped 2 bases and J dropped 1 base, with 9 bases sitting between them.

This chain connects TRBV11-2 to TRBJ2-3; 7 bases are shared with TRBD1. Trimming took 5 bases from V and 4 from J; bases not matched to a gene: 6. The length of the CDR3 is 14 residues. Germline V gives CDR1 SGHAT, CDR2 FQNNGV. The CDR3 sequence: CASSQVGGPDTQYF. In DNA form, the CDR3 reads TGTGCCAGCAGCCAAGTAGGGGGCCCAGATACGCAGTATTTT.

The CDR3 nucleotides read TGCGCCAGCAGCCAAGATGACGGGGGGGGAGATACGCAGTATTTT. It is translated as CASSQDDGGGDTQYF. The chain carries TRBV4-3 and TRBJ2-3, with 8 bases aligning to TRBD2. V lost 0 bases, J lost 5 bases, and 4 bases stayed unmatched. This CDR3 has 15 amino acids. Germline lookup yields CDR1 LGHNA and CDR2 YSLEER.

There are a few counts of this clonotype. V gene TRBV3-1 combines with J gene TRBJ1-1; 8 positions match TRBD1. Germline CDR1 is LGHDT and CDR2 is YNNKEL (reference sequence). V shed 4 bases and J 6 bases; nucleotides not matched to a gene: 7. The CDR3 is 14 amino acids. The CDR3 bases are TGTGCCAGCAGCCGTAGACAGGGGAGGTCTGAAGCTTTCTTT. Amino acids: CASSRRQGRSEAFF.

This rearrangement joins TRBV20-1 to TRBJ1-6; D remains unclear. Looked up from germline, CDR1 is DFQATT and CDR2 is SNEGSKA (reference sequence). This CDR3 is 13 amino acids long. For the CDR3, the DNA is TGCGGAACCCTGGAGACTCCGGTTTCACCCCTCCACTTT. Translating it yields CGTLETPVSPLHF.

The chain is built from TRBV5-5 and TRBJ1-2; D is unresolved. The CDR3 covers 14 residues. V was trimmed by 0 bases and J by 4 bases, leaving 10 bases between them. Germline CDR1 reads SGHKS; CDR2 reads YYEKEE (reference sequence). The CDR3 loop reads CASSLELRAYGYTF. The CDR3 bases are TGTGCCAGCAGCTTGGAATTACGGGCCTATGGCTACACCTTC.

The chain combines TRBV5-1 with TRBJ1-4; perhaps TRBD1 as D (6 bases). The ends were cut back, 2 bases at V and 8 bases at J, with 10 bases in the middle. CDR3 length equals 13 residues. Germline V gene data show CDR1 as SGHRS and CDR2 as YFSETQ. The CDR3 here is CASSFQGLEKLFF. The CDR3 region has the DNA TGCGCCAGCAGCTTCCAGGGGCTGGAAAAACTGTTTTTT.

A few counts support this clonotype. This chain links TRBV11-2 with TRBJ2-1; 9 bases map to TRBD1. In germline, CDR1 is SGHAT, CDR2 FQNNGV. The CDR3 extends over 17 amino acids. Trimming cost V 2 bases and J 8 bases; bases outside gene matches: 13. The CDR3 coding sequence is TGTGCCAGCAGCTTAAGGAAGTTGGACAGGGGCTCCCATGAGCAGTTCTTC. Its translation is CASSLRKLDRGSHEQFF.

With regard to this clonotype: One base away lies a much larger clone, so this may be a sequencing read error. The chain links TRBV11-2 to TRBJ1-2; no clear D. The CDR3 covers 12 residues. The germline CDR1 and CDR2 sequences are SGHAT and FQNNGV. Between the trimmed V and J ends, which lost 7 bases and 5 bases, there was a span of 11 bases. In DNA, the CDR3 is TGTGCCAGCACCCAGTATGAGTATGGCTACACCTTC. This sequence encodes CASTQYEYGYTF.

V usage is TRBV6-5 and J usage is TRBJ1-5; D gene ambiguous. Germline CDR1 reads MNHEY; CDR2 reads SVGAGI. Trimming stripped 0 bases from V and 2 bases from J, with 8 bases between. This CDR3 has 15 amino acids. The CDR3: CASSYSSGGNQPQHF. The CDR3 DNA sequence: TGTGCCAGCAGTTACTCGAGCGGGGGCAATCAGCCCCAGCATTTT.

The chain joins TRBV9 to TRBJ2-7; TRBD1 matches 8 bases. Germline V gene sequence: CDR1 SGDLS, CDR2 YYNGEE. CDR3 length: 15 amino acids. The V gene end was trimmed by 4 bases and the J gene end by 7 bases; junction bases not matched to a gene: 13. The CDR3 spells CASSPKDRVGKEQYV. DNA for the CDR3: TGTGCCAGCAGCCCGAAGGACAGGGTCGGAAAAGAGCAGTACGTC.

This clonotype has a count of ten or more. J is TRBJ1-2 and V is TRBV4-1; D is possibly TRBD1 (6 bases). V gave up 3 bases and J gave up 3 bases, with 14 bases separating them. Germline V gene lookup returns CDR1 MGHRA and CDR2 YSYEKL. The CDR3 runs 15 residues. CDR3 residues: CASSHQDSPYYGYTF. CDR3 sequence (DNA): TGCGCCAGCAGCCACCAGGACAGCCCCTACTATGGCTACACCTTC.